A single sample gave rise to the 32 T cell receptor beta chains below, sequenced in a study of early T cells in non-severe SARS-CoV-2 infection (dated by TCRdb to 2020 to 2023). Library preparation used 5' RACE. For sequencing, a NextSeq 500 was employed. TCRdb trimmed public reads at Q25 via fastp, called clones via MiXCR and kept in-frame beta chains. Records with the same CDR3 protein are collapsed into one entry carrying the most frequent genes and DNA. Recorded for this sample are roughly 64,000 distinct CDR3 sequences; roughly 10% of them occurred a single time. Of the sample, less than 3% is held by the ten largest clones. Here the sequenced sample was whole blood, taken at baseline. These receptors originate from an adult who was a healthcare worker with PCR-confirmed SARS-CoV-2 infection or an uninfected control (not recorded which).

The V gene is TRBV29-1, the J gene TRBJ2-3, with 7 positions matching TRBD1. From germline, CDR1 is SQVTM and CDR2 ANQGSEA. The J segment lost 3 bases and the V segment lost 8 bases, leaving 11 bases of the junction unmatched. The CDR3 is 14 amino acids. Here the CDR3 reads CSISRSTGTDTQYF. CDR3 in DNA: TGCAGCATCTCCCGGTCGACAGGGACAGATACGCAGTATTTT.

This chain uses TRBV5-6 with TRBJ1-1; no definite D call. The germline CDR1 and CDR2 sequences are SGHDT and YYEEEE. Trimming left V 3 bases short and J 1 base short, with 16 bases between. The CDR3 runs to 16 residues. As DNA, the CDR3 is TGTGCCAGCAGCTATGTATTGCAGGAGCAGAACACTGAAGCTTTCTTT. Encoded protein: CASSYVLQEQNTEAFF.

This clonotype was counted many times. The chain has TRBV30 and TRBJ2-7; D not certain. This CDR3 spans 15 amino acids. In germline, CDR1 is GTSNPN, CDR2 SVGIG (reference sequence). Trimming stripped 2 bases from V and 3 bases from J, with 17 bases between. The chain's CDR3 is CAWSRDGVLGYEQYF. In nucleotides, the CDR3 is TGTGCCTGGAGTAGAGATGGGGTTTTAGGCTACGAGCAGTACTTC.

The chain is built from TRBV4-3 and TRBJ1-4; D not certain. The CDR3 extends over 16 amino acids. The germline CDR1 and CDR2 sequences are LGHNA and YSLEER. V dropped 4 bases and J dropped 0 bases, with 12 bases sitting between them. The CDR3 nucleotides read TGCGCCAGCAGCCCCCAGGCGGCTTCAACTAATGAAAAACTGTTTTTT. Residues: CASSPQAASTNEKLFF.

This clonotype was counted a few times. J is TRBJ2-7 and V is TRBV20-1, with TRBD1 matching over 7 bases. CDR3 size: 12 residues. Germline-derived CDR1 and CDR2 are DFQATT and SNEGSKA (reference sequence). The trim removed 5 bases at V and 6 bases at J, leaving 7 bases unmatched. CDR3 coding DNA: TGCAGTGCTGATGGGAACAGGGGCGAGCAGTACTTC. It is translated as CSADGNRGEQYF.

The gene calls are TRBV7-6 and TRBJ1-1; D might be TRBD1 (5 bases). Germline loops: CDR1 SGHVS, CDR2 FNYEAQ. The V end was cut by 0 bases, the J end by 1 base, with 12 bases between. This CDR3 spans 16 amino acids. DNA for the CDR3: TGTGCCAGCAGCTTAGCTGGAATCGGGGGGAACACTGAAGCTTTCTTT. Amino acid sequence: CASSLAGIGGNTEAFF.

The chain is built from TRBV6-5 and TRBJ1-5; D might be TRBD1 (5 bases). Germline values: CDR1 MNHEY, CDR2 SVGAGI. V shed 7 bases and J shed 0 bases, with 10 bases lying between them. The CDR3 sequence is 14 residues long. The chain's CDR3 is CASKRGNSNQPQHF. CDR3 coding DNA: TGTGCCAGCAAAAGGGGCAATAGCAATCAGCCCCAGCATTTT.

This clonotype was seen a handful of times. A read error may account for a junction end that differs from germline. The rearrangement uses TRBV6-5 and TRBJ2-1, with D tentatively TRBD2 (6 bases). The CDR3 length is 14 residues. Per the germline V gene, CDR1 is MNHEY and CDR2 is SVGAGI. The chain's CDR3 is CASSYLAVDNEQFF. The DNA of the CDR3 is TGTGCCAGCAGCTACTTAGCGGTTGACAATGAGCAGTTCTTC.

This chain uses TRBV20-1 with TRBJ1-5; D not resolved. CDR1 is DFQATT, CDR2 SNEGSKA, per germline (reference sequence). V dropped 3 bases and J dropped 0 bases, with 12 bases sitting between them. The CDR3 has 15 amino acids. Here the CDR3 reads CSARNSLYSNQPQHF. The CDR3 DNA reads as TGCAGTGCTAGGAACAGCCTCTATAGCAATCAGCCCCAGCATTTT.

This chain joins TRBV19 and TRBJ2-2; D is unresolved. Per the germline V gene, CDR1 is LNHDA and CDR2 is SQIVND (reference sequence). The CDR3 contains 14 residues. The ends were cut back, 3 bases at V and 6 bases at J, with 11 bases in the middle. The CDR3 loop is CASSIVGGAGELFF. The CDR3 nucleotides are TGTGCCAGTAGTATTGTTGGTGGAGCCGGGGAGCTGTTTTTT.

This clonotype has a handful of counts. The DNA for the CDR3 is TGTGCCAGCCCCCAGATAGAGAACACTGAAGCTTTCTTT. This codes for CASPQIENTEAFF. The rearrangement uses TRBV18 and TRBJ1-1, with D hard to call. The CDR3 length is 13 residues. Trimming pared 8 bases from V and 1 base from J, leaving 11 bases between. CDR1 and CDR2 (germline): KGHSH, LQKENI.

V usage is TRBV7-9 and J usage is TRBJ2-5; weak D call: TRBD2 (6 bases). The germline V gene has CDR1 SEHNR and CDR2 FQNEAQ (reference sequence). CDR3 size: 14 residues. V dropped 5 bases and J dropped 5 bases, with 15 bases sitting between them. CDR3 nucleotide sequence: TGTGCCAGCAGCCCCCCCGGGAGTTGGGAGACCCAGTACTTC. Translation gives CASSPPGSWETQYF.

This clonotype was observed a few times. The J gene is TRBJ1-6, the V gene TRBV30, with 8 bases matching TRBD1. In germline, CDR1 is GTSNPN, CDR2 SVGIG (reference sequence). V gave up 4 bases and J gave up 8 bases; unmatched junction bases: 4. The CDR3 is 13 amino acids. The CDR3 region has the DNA TGTGCCTGGAAGCCAGGGGGCGATTCACCCCTCCACTTT. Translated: CAWKPGGDSPLHF.

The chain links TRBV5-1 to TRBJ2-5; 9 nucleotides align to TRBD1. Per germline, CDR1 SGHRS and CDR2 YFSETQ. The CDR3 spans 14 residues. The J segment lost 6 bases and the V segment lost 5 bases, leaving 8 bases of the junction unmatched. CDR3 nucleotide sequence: TGCGCCAGCAGAGCGGGACAGGGTTTTCAGACCCAGTACTTC. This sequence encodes CASRAGQGFQTQYF.

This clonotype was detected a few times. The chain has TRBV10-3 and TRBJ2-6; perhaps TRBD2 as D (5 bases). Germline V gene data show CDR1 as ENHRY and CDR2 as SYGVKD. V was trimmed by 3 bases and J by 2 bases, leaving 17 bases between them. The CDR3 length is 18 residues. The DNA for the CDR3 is TGTGCCATCAGTGATCTCGGCGGACTTCCCACTGGGGCCAACGTCCTGACTTTC. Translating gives CAISDLGGLPTGANVLTF.

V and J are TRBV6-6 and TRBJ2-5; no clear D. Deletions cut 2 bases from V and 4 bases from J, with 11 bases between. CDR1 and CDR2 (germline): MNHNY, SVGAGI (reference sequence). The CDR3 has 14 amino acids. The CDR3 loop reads CASSYDPGRETQYF. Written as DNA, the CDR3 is TGTGCCAGCAGTTACGATCCAGGTCGAGAGACCCAGTACTTC.

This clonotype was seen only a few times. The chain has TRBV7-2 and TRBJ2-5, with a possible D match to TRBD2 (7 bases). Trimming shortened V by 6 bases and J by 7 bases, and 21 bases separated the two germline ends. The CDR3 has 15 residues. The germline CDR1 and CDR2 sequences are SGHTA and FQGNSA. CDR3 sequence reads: CASSASTSGGVTQYF. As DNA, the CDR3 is TGTGCCAGCAGTGCTAGTACTTCGGGGGGCGTGACCCAGTACTTC. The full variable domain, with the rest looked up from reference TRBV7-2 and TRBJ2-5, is GAGVSQSPSNKVTEKGKDVELRCDPISGHTALYWYRQSLGQGLEFLIYFQGNSAPDKSGLPSDRFSAERTGGSVSTLTIQRTQQEDSAVYLCASSASTSGGVTQYFGPGTRLLVL.

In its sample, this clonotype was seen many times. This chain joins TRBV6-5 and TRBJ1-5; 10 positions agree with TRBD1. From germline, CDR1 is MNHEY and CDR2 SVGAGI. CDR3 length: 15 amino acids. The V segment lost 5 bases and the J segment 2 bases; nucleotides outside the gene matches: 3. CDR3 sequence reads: CASSRQGAGNQPQHF. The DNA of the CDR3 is TGTGCCAGCAGTCGACAGGGGGCTGGCAATCAGCCCCAGCATTTT.

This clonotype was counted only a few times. The CDR3 region is CASSYGGAYEQYF. CDR3 DNA sequence: TGTGCCAGCAGCTACGGGGGGGCTTACGAGCAGTACTTC. This chain links TRBV7-8 with TRBJ2-7; 8 bases agree with TRBD2. Germline trimming cut 4 bases from V and 4 bases from J; bases unmatched to any gene: 3. Germline V gene lookup returns CDR1 SGHVS and CDR2 FQNEAQ. The CDR3 has 13 amino acids.

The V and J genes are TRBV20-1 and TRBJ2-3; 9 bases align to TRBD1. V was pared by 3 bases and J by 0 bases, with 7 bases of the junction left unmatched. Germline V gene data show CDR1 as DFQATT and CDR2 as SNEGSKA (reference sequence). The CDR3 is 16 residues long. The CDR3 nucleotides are TGCAGTGCTAGCCATCCGGGACAGGGTAGCACAGATACGCAGTATTTT. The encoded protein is CSASHPGQGSTDTQYF.

This CDR3 is CSVWGQLNEQFF. In DNA form, the CDR3 reads TGCAGCGTCTGGGGTCAGCTCAATGAGCAGTTCTTC. The chain combines TRBV29-1 with TRBJ2-1, with unresolved D. Germline lookup yields CDR1 SQVTM and CDR2 ANQGSEA. The CDR3 spans 12 residues. Trimming took 6 bases from V and 6 from J, leaving 12 bases between them.

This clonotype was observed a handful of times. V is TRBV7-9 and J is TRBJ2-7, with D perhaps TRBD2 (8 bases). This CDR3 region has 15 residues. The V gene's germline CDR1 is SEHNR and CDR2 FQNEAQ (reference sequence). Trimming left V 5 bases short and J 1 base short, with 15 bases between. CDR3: CASSPGGTESYEQYF. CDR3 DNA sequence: TGTGCCAGCAGCCCGGGGGGGACAGAGTCCTACGAGCAGTACTTC.

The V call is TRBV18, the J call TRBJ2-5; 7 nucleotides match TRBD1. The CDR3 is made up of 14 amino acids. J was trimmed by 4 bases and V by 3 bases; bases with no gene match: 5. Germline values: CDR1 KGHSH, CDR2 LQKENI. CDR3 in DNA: TGTGCCAGCTCACCCCCAGGGGGTGGAGAGACCCAGTACTTC. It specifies CASSPPGGGETQYF.

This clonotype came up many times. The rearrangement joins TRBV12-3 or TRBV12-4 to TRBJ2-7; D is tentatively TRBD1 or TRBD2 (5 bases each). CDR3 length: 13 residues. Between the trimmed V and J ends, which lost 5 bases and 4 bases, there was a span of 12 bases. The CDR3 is CASSPIGGYEQYF. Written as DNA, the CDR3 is TGTGCCAGCAGTCCTATTGGGGGTTACGAGCAGTACTTC.

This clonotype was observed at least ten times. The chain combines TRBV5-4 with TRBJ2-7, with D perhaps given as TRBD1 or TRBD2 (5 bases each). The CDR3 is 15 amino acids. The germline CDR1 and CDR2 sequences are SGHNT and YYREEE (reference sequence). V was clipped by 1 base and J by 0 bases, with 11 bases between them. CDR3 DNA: TGTGCCAGCAGCTTGCACCCAGGGAGCTCCTACGAGCAGTACTTC. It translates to CASSLHPGSSYEQYF.

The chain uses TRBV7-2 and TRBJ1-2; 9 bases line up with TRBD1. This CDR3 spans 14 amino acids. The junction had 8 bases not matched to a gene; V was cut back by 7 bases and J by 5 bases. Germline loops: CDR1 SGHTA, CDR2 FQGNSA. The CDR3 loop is CASTPGTGNYGYTF. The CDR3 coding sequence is TGTGCCAGCACCCCTGGGACAGGGAATTATGGCTACACCTTC.

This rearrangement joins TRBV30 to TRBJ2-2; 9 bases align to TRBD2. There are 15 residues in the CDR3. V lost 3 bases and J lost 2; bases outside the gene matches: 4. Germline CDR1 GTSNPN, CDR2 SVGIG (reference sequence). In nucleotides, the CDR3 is TGTGCCTGGAGGGCTAGCGGGGCCAACACCGGGGAGCTGTTTTTT. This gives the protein CAWRASGANTGELFF.

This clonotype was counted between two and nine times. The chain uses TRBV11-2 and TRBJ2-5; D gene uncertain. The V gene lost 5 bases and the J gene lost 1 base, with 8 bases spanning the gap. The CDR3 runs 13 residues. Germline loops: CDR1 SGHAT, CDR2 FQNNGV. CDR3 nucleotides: TGTGCCAGCAGCCCGTGGGGCCAAGAGACCCAGTACTTC. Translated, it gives CASSPWGQETQYF. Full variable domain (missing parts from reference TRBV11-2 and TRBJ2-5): EAGVAQSPRYKIIEKRQSVAFWCNPISGHATLYWYQQILGQGPKLLIQFQNNGVVDDSQLPKDRFSAERLKGVDSTLKIQPAKLEDSAVYLCASSPWGQETQYFGPGTRLLVL.

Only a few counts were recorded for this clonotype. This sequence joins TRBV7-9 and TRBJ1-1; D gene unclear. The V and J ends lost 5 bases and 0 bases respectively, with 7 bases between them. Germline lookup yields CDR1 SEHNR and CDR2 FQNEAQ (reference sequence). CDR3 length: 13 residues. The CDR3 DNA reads TGTGCCAGCAGCCCGACTATGAACACTGAAGCTTTCTTT. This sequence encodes CASSPTMNTEAFF.

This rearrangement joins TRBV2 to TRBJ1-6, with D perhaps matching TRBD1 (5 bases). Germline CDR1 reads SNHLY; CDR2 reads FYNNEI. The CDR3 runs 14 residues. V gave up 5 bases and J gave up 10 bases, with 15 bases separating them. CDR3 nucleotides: TGTGCCAGCAGTAAAGGGCAGGGCTGGTCACCCCTCCACTTT. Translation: CASSKGQGWSPLHF.

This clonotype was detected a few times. The CDR3 sequence is CASSIKPGNYEQYF. CDR3 nucleotides: TGTGCCAGTAGTATTAAGCCAGGGAACTACGAGCAGTACTTC. The chain employs TRBV19 and TRBJ2-7; D is perhaps TRBD1 (5 bases). In germline, CDR1 is LNHDA, CDR2 SQIVND (reference sequence). The germline V and J ends were trimmed by 3 bases and 3 bases, with 12 bases remaining between them. This CDR3 has 14 residues.

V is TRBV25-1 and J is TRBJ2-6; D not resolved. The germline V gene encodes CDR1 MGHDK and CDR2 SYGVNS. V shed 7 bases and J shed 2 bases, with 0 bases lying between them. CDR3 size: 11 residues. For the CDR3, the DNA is TGTGCCAGCACTGGGGCCAACGTCCTGACTTTC. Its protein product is CASTGANVLTF.